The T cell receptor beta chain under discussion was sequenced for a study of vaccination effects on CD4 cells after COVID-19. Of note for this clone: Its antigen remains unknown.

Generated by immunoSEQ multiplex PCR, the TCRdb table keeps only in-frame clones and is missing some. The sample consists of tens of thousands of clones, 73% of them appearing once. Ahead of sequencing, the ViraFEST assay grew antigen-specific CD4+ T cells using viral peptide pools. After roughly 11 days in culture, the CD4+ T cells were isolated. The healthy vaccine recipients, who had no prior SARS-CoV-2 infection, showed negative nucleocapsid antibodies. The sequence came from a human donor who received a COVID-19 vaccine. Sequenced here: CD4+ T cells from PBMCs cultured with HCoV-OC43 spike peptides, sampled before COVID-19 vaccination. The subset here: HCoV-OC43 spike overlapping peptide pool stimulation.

This CDR3 is CASSELGQGNEQYF. The CDR3 nucleotides are TGTGCCAGCAGTGAACTGGGACAGGGGAACGAGCAGTACTTC. This chain links TRBV6-1 with TRBJ2-7; 10 positions agree with TRBD1. The CDR3 totals 14 residues. The trim removed 2 bases at V and 5 bases at J, leaving 3 bases unmatched. Germline assignment: CDR1 MNHNS and CDR2 SASEGT.